Following are 27 T cell receptor beta chains from one sample sequenced in a study of cytomegalovirus exposure and HLA in healthy donors. Primers included in the PCR were 60 Vbeta and 13 Jbeta primers. Method: immunoSEQ multiplex PCR; TCRdb's copy keeps in-frame clones and lacks some. The sample data list fewer than 130,000 clones. The sequenced sample was PBMCs. The source of these receptors is a man aged 50 or older in good health and CMV-seronegative.

The J gene is TRBJ2-7, the V gene TRBV19; D is unclear. CDR3 length: 13 residues. The germline CDR1 and CDR2 sequences are LNHDA and SQIVND (reference sequence). Trimming shortened V by 2 bases and J by 3 bases, and 8 bases separated the two germline ends. CDR3 bases: TGTGCCAGTAGTATAACACACTACTACGAGCAGTACTTC. This translates into CASSITHYYEQYF.

The chain is built from TRBV18 and TRBJ1-1, with 10 bases aligning to TRBD1. Germline V gives CDR1 KGHSH, CDR2 LQKENI. The V and J ends lost 6 bases and 5 bases, in that order; junction bases with no gene match: 12. CDR3 length: 16 amino acids. The CDR3 spells CASSESLWTGGTEAFF. For the CDR3, the DNA is TGTGCCAGCTCCGAGTCACTATGGACAGGGGGGACTGAAGCTTTCTTT.

The J gene is TRBJ1-2, the V gene TRBV2, with no clear D. The CDR3 spans 13 residues. From germline, CDR1 is SNHLY and CDR2 FYNNEI. The V and J ends lost 3 bases and 4 bases respectively, with 9 bases between them. The CDR3, as DNA: TGTGCCAGCAGTGACACCGAGCTCTATGGCTACACCTTC. Protein: CASSDTELYGYTF.

The chain employs TRBV5-5 and TRBJ1-2, with TRBD1 as a possible D gene (6 bases). Germline V gene lookup returns CDR1 SGHKS and CDR2 YYEKEE (reference sequence). V was trimmed by 4 bases and J by 8 bases, leaving 18 bases between them. The CDR3 length is 14 residues. Here the CDR3 DNA reads TGTGCCAGCAGCGATGACAGGAGGAGTAGCGGCTACACCTTC. Protein product: CASSDDRRSSGYTF.

The chain combines TRBV5-4 with TRBJ2-2; TRBD1 aligns across 10 bases. The germline V gene has CDR1 SGHNT and CDR2 YYREEE (reference sequence). Trimming removed 2 bases from V and 6 bases from J; junction bases left unmatched: 4. This CDR3 region has 15 residues. CDR3 residues: CASSLRQGAPGELFF. CDR3 in DNA: TGTGCCAGCAGCTTAAGACAGGGGGCACCCGGGGAGCTGTTTTTT.

The chain employs TRBV18 and TRBJ2-5; D is possibly TRBD2 (6 bases). CDR1 and CDR2 (germline): KGHSH, LQKENI. The CDR3 is 13 residues long. V gave up 3 bases and J gave up 5 bases, with 10 bases separating them. For the CDR3, the DNA is TGTGCCAGCTCACCTACCCGGGAGGAGACCCAGTACTTC. Translation: CASSPTREETQYF. The whole variable domain, remainder taken from reference TRBV18 and TRBJ2-5, is NAGVMQNPRHLVRRRGQEARLRCSPMKGHSHVYWYRQLPEEGLKFMVYLQKENIIDESGMPKERFSAEFPKEGPSILRIQQVVRGDSAAYFCASSPTREETQYFGPGTRLLVL.

CDR3 residues: CASSQDLIYGGANYGYTF. The CDR3 DNA reads as TGCGCCAGCAGCCAAGATCTTATTTACGGGGGGGCAAACTATGGCTACACCTTC. This chain joins TRBV4-3 and TRBJ1-2; D possibly corresponds to TRBD1 (6 bases). The CDR3 is 18 amino acids. The germline CDR1 and CDR2 sequences are LGHNA and YSLEER. V dropped 0 bases and J dropped 2 bases, with 19 bases sitting between them.

This sequence joins TRBV27 and TRBJ1-2, with 11 bases identical to TRBD1. The CDR3 spans 13 residues. Germline values: CDR1 MNHEY, CDR2 SMNVEV (reference sequence). The J segment lost 8 bases and the V segment lost 4 bases, leaving 3 bases of the junction unmatched. The CDR3 sequence: CASSWTGGTGYTF. The CDR3 DNA sequence: TGTGCCAGCAGTTGGACAGGGGGCACAGGCTACACCTTC.

The V gene is TRBV15, the J gene TRBJ2-2, with 11 positions matching TRBD1. The CDR3 sequence is 16 residues long. Germline assignment: CDR1 LNHNV and CDR2 YYDKDF (reference sequence). Trimming at V came to 0 bases and at J to 7 bases, leaving 4 bases not matched to a gene. CDR3 sequence: CATSREGQGVSGELFF. CDR3 bases: TGTGCCACCAGCAGAGAGGGACAGGGGGTCAGCGGGGAGCTGTTTTTT.

This chain joins TRBV19 and TRBJ1-5, with 10 bases aligning to TRBD1. V was pared by 2 bases and J by 2 bases, with 3 bases of the junction left unmatched. The CDR3 covers 16 residues. Per germline, CDR1 LNHDA and CDR2 SQIVND (reference sequence). The CDR3 DNA sequence: TGTGCCAGTAGTATAATAGGACAGGGGGGCAATCAGCCCCAGCATTTT. Translating it yields CASSIIGQGGNQPQHF.

This chain joins TRBV30 and TRBJ1-1; D not certain. This CDR3 is 14 amino acids long. V was pared by 0 bases and J by 6 bases, with 14 bases between. CDR1 is GTSNPN, CDR2 SVGIG, per germline (reference sequence). This CDR3 reads CAWSVLQRTPEAFF. The CDR3, as DNA: TGTGCCTGGAGTGTACTTCAGCGGACCCCTGAAGCTTTCTTT.

The chain joins TRBV5-1 to TRBJ2-2, with D perhaps TRBD2 (5 bases). The CDR3 has 14 residues. The germline V gene encodes CDR1 SGHRS and CDR2 YFSETQ. The V gene lost 5 bases and the J gene lost 1 base, with 9 bases spanning the gap. For the CDR3, the DNA is TGCGCCAGCAGACCTGAGGGGAACACCGGGGAGCTGTTTTTT. Its translation is CASRPEGNTGELFF.

The chain has TRBV19 and TRBJ2-5; D is perhaps TRBD2 (6 bases). This CDR3 contains 14 residues. V was pared by 3 bases and J by 6 bases, with 14 bases between. Germline CDR1 LNHDA, CDR2 SQIVND (reference sequence). For the CDR3, the DNA is TGTGCCAGTAGTATCGGAGGGCCGATGAAGACCCAGTACTTC. Translation: CASSIGGPMKTQYF.

This chain links TRBV5-5 with TRBJ1-2; D gene ambiguous. The germline V gene encodes CDR1 SGHKS and CDR2 YYEKEE (reference sequence). The CDR3 covers 13 residues. The V end lost 0 bases, the J end lost 4 bases, and 7 bases lay between the germline ends. CDR3 in amino acids: CASSLDVLYGYTF. Here the CDR3 DNA reads TGTGCCAGCAGCTTGGACGTACTCTATGGCTACACCTTC.

The chain recombines TRBV4-1 with TRBJ2-3; 9 nucleotides line up with TRBD2. This CDR3 spans 18 amino acids. In germline, CDR1 is MGHRA, CDR2 YSYEKL. Unmatched junction bases numbered 8, after V lost 1 base and J lost 0 bases. For the CDR3, the DNA is TGCGCCAGCAGCCAAGGGATTAGCGGGGGAGTTAGCACAGATACGCAGTATTTT. It specifies CASSQGISGGVSTDTQYF.

The rearrangement joins TRBV9 to TRBJ2-1, with a possible D match to TRBD2 (6 bases). CDR1 and CDR2 (germline): SGDLS, YYNGEE. V dropped 2 bases and J dropped 4 bases, with 16 bases sitting between them. This CDR3 contains 16 residues. The DNA of the CDR3 is TGTGCCAGCAGCGTCGTTCTAGCGAATGGGTACAATGAGCAGTTCTTC. Translation: CASSVVLANGYNEQFF.

CDR3 region: CAISEPEGTVGSYEQYF. In DNA form, the CDR3 reads TGTGCCATCAGTGAGCCCGAAGGGACAGTCGGCTCCTACGAGCAGTACTTC. The V and J genes are TRBV10-3 and TRBJ2-7; 7 bases are shared with TRBD1. Germline CDR1 and CDR2: ENHRY and SYGVKD. CDR3 length equals 17 residues. Trimming at V came to 2 bases and at J to 0 bases, leaving 10 bases not matched to a gene.

The genes are TRBV18 and TRBJ1-4; the D gene is possibly TRBD1 (5 bases). Germline V gene lookup returns CDR1 KGHSH and CDR2 LQKENI. This CDR3 is built from 14 residues. V gave up 0 bases and J gave up 8 bases, with 10 bases separating them. This CDR3 reads CASSPPSGREKLFF. As DNA, the CDR3 is TGTGCCAGCTCACCACCATCAGGGCGGGAAAAACTGTTTTTT.

The V call is TRBV13, the J call TRBJ1-6; tentative D call: TRBD1 (6 bases). The CDR3 runs 14 residues. Germline V lookup: CDR1 PRHDT, CDR2 FYEKMQ (reference sequence). Trimming left V 5 bases short and J 8 bases short, with 13 bases between. The CDR3 nucleotides read TGTGCCAGCAGCACCCGGGGGGCTGATTCACCCCTCCACTTT. It translates to CASSTRGADSPLHF.

The chain links TRBV10-3 to TRBJ2-7; a possible D gene is TRBD1 (6 bases). V lost 5 bases to trimming and J lost 2 bases, with 16 bases between them. CDR3 size: 15 residues. Looked up from germline, CDR1 is ENHRY and CDR2 is SYGVKD. CDR3 sequence (DNA): TGTGCCATCAGTTTGGACAGCAAAGAAACCTACGAGCAGTACTTC. It is translated as CAISLDSKETYEQYF.

V usage is TRBV10-2 and J usage is TRBJ2-7; 9 bases are shared with TRBD1. V lost 4 bases and J lost 3; bases outside the gene matches: 7. The CDR3 has 15 amino acids. From germline, CDR1 is WSHSY and CDR2 SAAADI. In DNA form, the CDR3 reads TGCGCCAGCAGTGGCCGGGACAGGGTATTCTACGAGCAGTACTTC. It specifies CASSGRDRVFYEQYF.

The CDR3 sequence is CASSSAGNYEQYF. CDR3 nucleotides: TGTGCCAGTAGTTCAGCGGGGAACTACGAGCAGTACTTC. The rearrangement joins TRBV19 to TRBJ2-7; 7 bases map to TRBD2. CDR1 and CDR2 from the germline V gene are LNHDA and SQIVND (reference sequence). V lost 5 bases and J lost 3; bases outside the gene matches: 4. The CDR3 sequence is 13 residues long.

The rearrangement links TRBV7-9 to TRBJ2-1, with TRBD2 identical over 9 bases. The CDR3 has 15 residues. J was trimmed by 7 bases and V by 5 bases; bases with no gene match: 9. Germline CDR1 reads SEHNR; CDR2 reads FQNEAQ (reference sequence). The CDR3 nucleotides read TGTGCCAGCAGCGGTAGCGGGAGTAACCCTAATGAGCAGTTCTTC. This gives the protein CASSGSGSNPNEQFF.

This chain uses TRBV5-6 with TRBJ2-7, with 8 bases aligning to TRBD1. Trimming cost V 4 bases and J 1 base; bases outside gene matches: 7. The CDR3 runs 15 residues. Germline-derived CDR1 and CDR2 are SGHDT and YYEEEE. In nucleotides, the CDR3 is TGTGCCAGCAGCCAACCGGGACAGGAATCCTACGAGCAGTACTTC. It specifies CASSQPGQESYEQYF.

The chain recombines TRBV9 with TRBJ2-7, with 10 bases aligning to TRBD2. V was pared by 0 bases and J by 7 bases, with 7 bases of the junction left unmatched. This CDR3 region has 15 residues. Germline CDR1 SGDLS, CDR2 YYNGEE. As DNA, the CDR3 is TGTGCCAGCAGCGTAGATCCGGGACTAGCGCGGGAGCAGTACTTC. It yields the protein CASSVDPGLAREQYF. Combining the CDR3 with reference TRBV9 and TRBJ2-7 gives the whole variable domain DSGVTQTPKHLITATGQRVTLRCSPRSGDLSVYWYQQSLDQGLQFLIQYYNGEERAKGNILERFSAQQFPDLHSELNLSSLELGDSALYFCASSVDPGLAREQYFGPGTRLTVT.

The rearrangement links TRBV2 to TRBJ1-1; no clear D gene. Germline CDR1 SNHLY, CDR2 FYNNEI. The CDR3 has 10 amino acids. V was cut by 7 bases and J by 10 bases, with 10 bases left in between. The CDR3 bases are TGTGCCAGCAAGGACCGGGGAGCTTTCTTT. It is translated as CASKDRGAFF.

DNA for the CDR3: TGTGCCAGCAGCCCCTTCAATGAGCAGTTCTTC. Protein sequence: CASSPFNEQFF. The J gene is TRBJ2-1, the V gene TRBV11-3; D call uncertain. The CDR3 runs 11 residues. With 5 bases removed from V and 6 bases from J, the gap between germline ends came to 5 bases. Per the germline V gene, CDR1 is SGHNT and CDR2 is YENEEA.